Listed below are T cell receptor beta chains from one sample, sequenced in a study of CD8 T cells in ankylosing spondylitis. TCRdb processed the 5' RACE reads anew with MiXCR; each CDR3 protein has one entry. The table lists about 340,000 distinct CDR3 sequences, around 15% of them singletons. Sequenced sample: blood, either unsorted or a sorted T cell fraction (not recorded which). The receptors here all came from a male donor with ankylosing spondylitis or in good health (not recorded which). Both conserved end residues are part of each CDR3. The D gene is left open where the match is weak. Clone size is shown for a subset of rows, as once, few, many or a class of expanded clone.

v_gene	d_gene	abundance	j_gene	CDR3nt	CDR3aa
TRBV7-6	TRBD1	NA	TRBJ1-1	TGTGCCAGCAGCCTATACAGGGGGCAAGGGAGCACTGAAGCTTTCTTT	CASSLYRGQGSTEAFF
TRBV6-1	TRBD2	NA	TRBJ2-7	TGTGCCAGCAGGACGACCGGAGCGGGAGGACTCTACGAGCAGTACTTC	CASRTTGAGGLYEQYF
TRBV27	TRBD2	NA	TRBJ2-7	TGTGCCAGCAGTTTTCCCGGACTAGCGGGACACGAGCAGTACTTC	CASSFPGLAGHEQYF
TRBV4-1	NA	few	TRBJ2-1	TGCGCCAGCAGCCAACAAGGAGTGAAGGGTATTAACAATGAGCAGTTCTTC	CASSQQGVKGINNEQFF
TRBV20-1	NA	many	TRBJ1-1	TGCAGTGCAGCCCCCCAGCCGAACACTGAAGCTTTCTTT	CSAAPQPNTEAFF
TRBV5-1	TRBD2	NA	TRBJ2-3	TGCGCCAGCAGCTTGGCCGCTAGCGGGACAGATACGCAGTATTTT	CASSLAASGTDTQYF
TRBV12-3/TRBV12-4	NA	few	TRBJ1-1	TGTGCCAGCAGTTTGCAACAGGGTATGAACACTGAAGCTTTCTTT	CASSLQQGMNTEAFF
TRBV5-1	NA	NA	TRBJ2-3	TGCGCCAGCAGCTTGGAAGGACGGCCTTACACAGATACGCAGTATTTT	CASSLEGRPYTDTQYF
TRBV2	NA	many	TRBJ2-1	TGTGCCAGCAGTGTGGGGGGGGGCGGGAATTACAATGAGCAGTTCTTC	CASSVGGGGNYNEQFF
TRBV3-1	NA	NA	TRBJ2-7	TGTGCCAGCAGCCAAGACCCCCCTACGCATACTACTCCTAACGAGCAGTACTTC	CASSQDPPTHTTPNEQYF
TRBV15	NA	few	TRBJ2-5	TGTGCCACCAGCAGAGATCCCAGGGCTGAGACCCAGTACTTC	CATSRDPRAETQYF
TRBV4-2	TRBD2	NA	TRBJ2-4	TGTGCCAGCAGCCTCTGGACTAGCGGGAGGGGTAGCAGCATTCAGTACTTC	CASSLWTSGRGSSIQYF